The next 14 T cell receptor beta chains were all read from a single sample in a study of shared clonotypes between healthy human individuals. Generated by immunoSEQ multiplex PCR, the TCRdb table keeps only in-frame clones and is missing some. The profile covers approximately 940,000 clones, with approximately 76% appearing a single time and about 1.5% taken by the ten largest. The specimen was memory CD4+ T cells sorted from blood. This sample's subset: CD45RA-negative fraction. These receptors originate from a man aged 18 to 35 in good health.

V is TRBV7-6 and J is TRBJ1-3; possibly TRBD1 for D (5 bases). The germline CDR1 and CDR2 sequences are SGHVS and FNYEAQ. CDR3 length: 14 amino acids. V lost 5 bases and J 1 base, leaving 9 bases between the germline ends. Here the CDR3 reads CASSPGESGNTIYF. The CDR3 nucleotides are TGTGCCAGCAGCCCGGGGGAGTCTGGAAACACCATATATTTT.

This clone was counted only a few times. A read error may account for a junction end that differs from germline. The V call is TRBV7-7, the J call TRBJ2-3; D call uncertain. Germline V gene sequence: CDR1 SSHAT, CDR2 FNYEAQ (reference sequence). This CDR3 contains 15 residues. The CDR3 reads CASSFSLDRTDTQYF. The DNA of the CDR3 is TGTGCTAGCAGCTTTAGCCTAGACCGCACAGATACGCAGTATTTT. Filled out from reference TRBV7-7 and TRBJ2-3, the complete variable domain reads GAGVSQSPRYKVTKRGQDVTLRCDPISSHATLYWYQQALGQGPEFLTYFNYEAQPDKSGLPSDRFSAERPEGSISTLTIQRTEQRDSAMYRCASSFSLDRTDTQYFGPGTRLTVL.

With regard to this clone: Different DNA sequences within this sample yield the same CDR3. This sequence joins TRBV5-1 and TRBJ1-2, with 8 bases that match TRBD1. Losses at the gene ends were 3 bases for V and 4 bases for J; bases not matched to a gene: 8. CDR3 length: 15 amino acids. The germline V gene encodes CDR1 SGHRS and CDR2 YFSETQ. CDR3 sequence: CASSSRTGLGYGYTF. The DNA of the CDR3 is TGCGCCAGCAGCTCCAGGACAGGGTTGGGCTATGGCTACACCTTC. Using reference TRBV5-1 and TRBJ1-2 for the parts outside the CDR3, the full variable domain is KAGVTQTPRYLIKTRGQQVTLSCSPISGHRSVSWYQQTPGQGLQFLFEYFSETQRNKGNFPGRFSGRQFSNSRSEMNVSTLELGDSALYLCASSSRTGLGYGYTFGSGTRLTVV.

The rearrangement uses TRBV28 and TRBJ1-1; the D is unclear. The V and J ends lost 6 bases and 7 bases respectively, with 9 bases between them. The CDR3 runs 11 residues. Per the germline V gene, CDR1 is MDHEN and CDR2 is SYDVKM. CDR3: CASSSRYEAFF. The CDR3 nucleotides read TGTGCCAGCAGCTCAAGATATGAAGCTTTCTTT.

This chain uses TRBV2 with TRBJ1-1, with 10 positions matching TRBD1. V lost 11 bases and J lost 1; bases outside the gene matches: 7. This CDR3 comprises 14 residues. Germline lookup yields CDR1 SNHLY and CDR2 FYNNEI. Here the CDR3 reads CACGTGASNTEAFF. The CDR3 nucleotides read TGTGCCTGCGGGACAGGGGCATCGAACACTGAAGCTTTCTTT.

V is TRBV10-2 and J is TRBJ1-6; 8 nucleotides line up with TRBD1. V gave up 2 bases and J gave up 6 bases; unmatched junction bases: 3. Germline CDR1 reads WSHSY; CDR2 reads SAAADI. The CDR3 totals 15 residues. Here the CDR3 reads CASSEPDRGNSPLHF. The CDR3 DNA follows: TGCGCCAGCAGTGAGCCCGACAGGGGTAATTCACCCCTCCACTTT.

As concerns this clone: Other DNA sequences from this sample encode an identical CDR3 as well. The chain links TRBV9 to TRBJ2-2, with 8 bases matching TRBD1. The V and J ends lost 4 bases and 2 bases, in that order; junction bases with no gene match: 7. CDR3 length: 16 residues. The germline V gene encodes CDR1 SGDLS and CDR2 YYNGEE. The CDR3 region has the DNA TGTGCCAGCAGCCCTCGGACAGGGTCAAACACCGGGGAGCTGTTTTTT. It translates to CASSPRTGSNTGELFF.

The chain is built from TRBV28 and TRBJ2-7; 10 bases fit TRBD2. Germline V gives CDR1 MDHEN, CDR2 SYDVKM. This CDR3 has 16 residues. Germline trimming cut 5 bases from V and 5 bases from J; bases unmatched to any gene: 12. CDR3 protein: CASSPASGGASNEQYF. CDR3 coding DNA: TGTGCCAGCAGTCCTGCCAGCGGGGGGGCTAGTAACGAGCAGTACTTC.

The CDR3 loop reads CASSEHAGNSPLHF. The CDR3 bases are TGCGCCAGCAGTGAGCACGCAGGGAACTCACCCCTCCACTTT. The chain links TRBV10-1 to TRBJ1-6; TRBD1 is a possible D gene (5 bases). V was clipped by 2 bases and J by 10 bases, with 12 bases between them. The CDR3 runs to 14 residues. CDR1 and CDR2 (germline): WNHNN, SYGVQD (reference sequence).

CDR3 in amino acids: CASSPSRGRFEAFF. The CDR3 DNA sequence: TGTGCCAGCAGTCCGTCCAGGGGGAGGTTTGAAGCTTTCTTT. The V gene is TRBV6-5, the J gene TRBJ1-1; 7 nucleotides agree with TRBD1. The germline gives CDR1 MNHEY, CDR2 SVGAGI. V dropped 5 bases and J dropped 7; count of bases not matched to a gene: 10. The CDR3 contains 14 residues.

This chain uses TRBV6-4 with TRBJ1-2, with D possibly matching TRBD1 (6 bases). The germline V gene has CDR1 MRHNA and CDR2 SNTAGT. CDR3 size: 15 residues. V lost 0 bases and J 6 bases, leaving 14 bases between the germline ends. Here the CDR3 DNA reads TGTGCCAGCAGTGACTCGGGGGGCGAGCCAGATGGCTACACCTTC. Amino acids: CASSDSGGEPDGYTF.

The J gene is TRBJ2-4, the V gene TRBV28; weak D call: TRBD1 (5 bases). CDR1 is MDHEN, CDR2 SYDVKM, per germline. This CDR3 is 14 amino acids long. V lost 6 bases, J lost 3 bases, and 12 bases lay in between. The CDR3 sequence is CASSLATVKNIQYF. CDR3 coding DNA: TGTGCCAGCAGCTTGGCGACAGTCAAAAACATTCAGTACTTC. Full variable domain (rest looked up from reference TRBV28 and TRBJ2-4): DVKVTQSSRYLVKRTGEKVFLECVQDMDHENMFWYRQDPGLGLRLIYFSYDVKMKEKGDIPEGYSVSREKKERFSLILESASTNQTSMYLCASSLATVKNIQYFGAGTRLSVL.

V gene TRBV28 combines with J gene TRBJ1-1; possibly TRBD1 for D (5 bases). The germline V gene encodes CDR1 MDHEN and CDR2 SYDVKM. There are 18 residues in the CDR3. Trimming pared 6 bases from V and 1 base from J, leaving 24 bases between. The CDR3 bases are TGTGCCAGCAGACGGGCCCGCAGCTTGGGACTCAAGAACACTGAAGCTTTCTTT. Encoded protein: CASRRARSLGLKNTEAFF.

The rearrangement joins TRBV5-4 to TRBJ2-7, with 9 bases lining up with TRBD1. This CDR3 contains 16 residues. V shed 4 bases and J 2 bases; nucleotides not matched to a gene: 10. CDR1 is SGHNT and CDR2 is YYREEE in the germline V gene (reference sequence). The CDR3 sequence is CASSPSKDRGTYEQYF. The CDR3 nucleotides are TGTGCCAGCAGCCCATCCAAGGACAGGGGAACCTACGAGCAGTACTTC.